These T cell receptor beta chains were read from a single sample in a study of T cell responses to AZD1222 COVID-19 vaccine. Repertoires were generated with immunoSEQ multiplex PCR, while TCRdb's copy carries only in-frame clones and drops some. Of around 170,000 clones in the sample, around nine tenths were seen once. This material consisted of peripheral blood, taken on day 0 of AZD1222 vaccination. The source of these receptors is an adult in good health. CDR3s include the opening cysteine and the closing phenylalanine or tryptophan. Fields, in order: D gene, clone size, V gene, J gene, CDR3 DNA, CDR3 protein. D genes are given only for firm matches. Clone size appears in some rows only: once, few, many, or a class for an expanded clone.

TRBD1,.,TRBV6-5,TRBJ2-7,TGTGCCAGCATAGGGACAGCTGCCTACGAGCAGTACTTC,CASIGTAAYEQYF
.,once,TRBV19,TRBJ1-1,TGTGCCAGTAGTATTCACCTTCTAGGGAACACTGAAGCTTTCTTT,CASSIHLLGNTEAFF
.,once,TRBV7-3,TRBJ2-7,TGTGCCAGTGCAACTGGGACGTTTCCCTACGAGCAGTACTTC,CASATGTFPYEQYF
.,.,TRBV28,TRBJ1-2,TGTGCCATCCTCCAGGGGTATGGCTACACCTTC,CAILQGYGYTF
.,.,TRBV6-5,TRBJ1-2,TGTGCCAGCACCCACTCGACCGGGTTGAACTATGGCTACACCTTC,CASTHSTGLNYGYTF
.,.,TRBV5-6,TRBJ1-4,TGTGCCAGCAGCTCAACACAGGGATTCGGAACTAATGAAAAACTGTTTTTT,CASSSTQGFGTNEKLFF
TRBD1,.,TRBV9,TRBJ1-5,TGTGCCAGCAGCCAGACGACAGGGCCGGGACAGCCCCAGCATTTT,CASSQTTGPGQPQHF
.,.,TRBV6-5,TRBJ1-1,TGTGCCAGCAGTTACCCCCCAGGCGGGAACACTGAAGCTTTCTTT,CASSYPPGGNTEAFF
TRBD2,.,TRBV2,TRBJ2-1,TGTGCCAGCAGCGGGACTAGCGGGGTTAGTGAGCAGTTCTTC,CASSGTSGVSEQFF
TRBD1,.,TRBV10-2,TRBJ2-1,TGCGCCAGCAGTGAGCAGGGGGCGGGGAATGAGCAGTTCTTC,CASSEQGAGNEQFF
.,.,TRBV19,TRBJ2-5,TGTGCCAGTAGTATAGGACGGGAGTCTTGGGGGGAGACCCAGTACTTC,CASSIGRESWGETQYF
.,.,TRBV29-1,TRBJ1-1,TGCAGCGTCGTTCAAACTGAAGCTTTCTTT,CSVVQTEAFF
TRBD1,.,TRBV5-1,TRBJ1-1,TGCGCCAGCAGCCCGGGACAGGGGGCGCGGACTACTGAAGCTTTCTTT,CASSPGQGARTTEAFF
.,.,TRBV5-1,TRBJ1-3,TGCGCCAGCAGCTTGGAAGGGGCCCCCAACACCATATATTTT,CASSLEGAPNTIYF
.,.,TRBV7-3,TRBJ2-4,TGTGCCAGCAGCTCAGCCAGTTCCCCTCGAAACATTCAGTACTTC,CASSSASSPRNIQYF
.,.,TRBV19,TRBJ1-4,TGTGCCAGTAGTATAGATCTCGACAGCCGTGAAAAACTGTTTTTT,CASSIDLDSREKLFF
TRBD1,.,TRBV7-3,TRBJ1-2,TGTGCCAGCAGCCCCACATCCCCGGGGACAGCCTATGGCTACACCTTC,CASSPTSPGTAYGYTF
.,.,TRBV25-1,TRBJ1-6,TGTGCCAGCAGTCCCCGACTGAGTTCACCCCTCCACTTT,CASSPRLSSPLHF
TRBD1,once,TRBV28,TRBJ1-2,TGTGCCAGCAACTCCATAAATCAGGGGGCCCGGGGCTACACCTTC,CASNSINQGARGYTF
.,.,TRBV6-5,TRBJ2-3,TGTGCCAGCAGTTACGCGCAGGGGACAGATACGCAGTATTTT,CASSYAQGTDTQYF
TRBD1,few,TRBV7-2,TRBJ1-1,TGTGCCAGCAGCCTGCGACAGGGGGTGAACACTGAAGCTTTCTTT,CASSLRQGVNTEAFF
TRBD1,.,TRBV27,TRBJ1-4,TGTGCCAGCAGTTTTGAAGGGGACAGGGGTCACGAACTGTTTTTT,CASSFEGDRGHELFF
TRBD1,.,TRBV6-5,TRBJ2-2,TGTGCCAGCAGAACAGGGGGCACCGGGGAGCTGTTTTTT,CASRTGGTGELFF
TRBD2,.,TRBV5-5,TRBJ2-1,TGTGCCAGCAGCCCAACTAGCGGGGGGAGCTCCTACAATGAGCAGTTCTTC,CASSPTSGGSSYNEQFF
TRBD1,.,TRBV6-1,TRBJ1-3,TGTGCCAGCAGCAGCGACAGGGTTGGAAACACCATATATTTT,CASSSDRVGNTIYF
TRBD1,.,TRBV10-3,TRBJ1-1,TGTGCCATCAGTGCCCCCTTAGGCGGACAGGGGAGGAACACTGAAGCTTTCTTT,CAISAPLGGQGRNTEAFF
TRBD1,.,TRBV7-9,TRBJ1-6,TGTGCCAGCACTGGGGGACAGGGTTCACCCCTCCACTTT,CASTGGQGSPLHF
.,few,TRBV28,TRBJ2-2,TGTGCCAGCAGTATAGACAACACCGGGGAGCTGTTTTTT,CASSIDNTGELFF
.,.,TRBV7-8,TRBJ1-1,TGTGCCAGCAGCGCCGGCGGAGGGACGTGGTACACTGAAGCTTTCTTT,CASSAGGGTWYTEAFF
.,.,TRBV4-1,TRBJ1-3,TGCGCCAGCAGCCAAGGGGGAAACACCATATATTTT,CASSQGGNTIYF
.,.,TRBV11-3,TRBJ2-3,TGTGCCAGCAGCTTCGGACAGAACACAGATACGCAGTATTTT,CASSFGQNTDTQYF
TRBD1,.,TRBV7-2,TRBJ2-3,TGTGCCAGCACCCTAGCCGTCGAGGGGGCCTTCTACACAGATACGCAGTATTTT,CASTLAVEGAFYTDTQYF
TRBD2,few,TRBV6-2/TRBV6-3,TRBJ2-2,TGTGCCAGCAGCCCCCGGAGTAGCGGGGGGTCGGACACCGGGGAGCTGTTTTTT,CASSPRSSGGSDTGELFF
.,.,TRBV3-1/TRBV3-2,TRBJ2-1,TGTGCCAGCAGCCCGAACAGGGTTTCGGACTACAATGAGCAGTTCTTC,CASSPNRVSDYNEQFF
.,.,TRBV30,TRBJ1-2,TGTGCCTACACCCGGGACTCCGTTAGGTACACCTTC,CAYTRDSVRYTF
TRBD1,.,TRBV2,TRBJ1-2,TGTGCCAGCAGTGGGACAGGGAAGATGGGCTACACCTTC,CASSGTGKMGYTF
.,.,TRBV11-3,TRBJ2-5,TGTGCCAGCAGTGTCTCGTTTTGGGTTGAGACCCAGTACTTC,CASSVSFWVETQYF
.,.,TRBV5-3,TRBJ1-2,TGTGCCAGAAGCTCTGACATCTATGGCTACACCTTC,CARSSDIYGYTF
.,.,TRBV27,TRBJ2-2,TGTGCCAGCAGTCCCCCCTTCACCGGGGAGCTGTTTTTT,CASSPPFTGELFF
TRBD2,.,TRBV7-2,TRBJ2-1,TGTGCCAGCAGCTTAGCGGCGGGGGGCTCCTACAATGAGCAGTTCTTC,CASSLAAGGSYNEQFF
.,.,TRBV2,TRBJ2-3,TGTGCCAGCACCTTGACCCATTATACGCAGTATTTT,CASTLTHYTQYF
TRBD1,.,TRBV6-2/TRBV6-3,TRBJ1-5,TGTGCCAGCAGCTCCCGGTCAGGGGGGGATCAGCCCCAGCATTTT,CASSSRSGGDQPQHF
TRBD1,.,TRBV6-5,TRBJ1-3,TGTGCCAGCAGTTACTCCGGGACAGAGACTGGAAACACCATATATTTT,CASSYSGTETGNTIYF
TRBD2,.,TRBV9,TRBJ2-7,TGTGCCAGCAGCATCGGACTAGCGTACGAGCAGTACTTC,CASSIGLAYEQYF
.,.,TRBV7-9,TRBJ1-2,TGTGCCAGCAGCTTAAGTGGTGATAGAAAAGGGGGCTACACCTTC,CASSLSGDRKGGYTF
.,.,TRBV13,TRBJ2-6,TGTGCCAGCAGCCTCCGACAGACTGGGGCCAACGTCCTGACTTTC,CASSLRQTGANVLTF
TRBD1,.,TRBV6-5,TRBJ1-1,TGTGCCAGCAGAGCACAGGGGGGAACTGAAGCTTTCTTT,CASRAQGGTEAFF
TRBD1,.,TRBV5-1,TRBJ1-4,TGCGCCAGCAGCCCAGGGACAGTAGGGACTAATGAAAAACTGTTTTTT,CASSPGTVGTNEKLFF
.,once,TRBV29-1,TRBJ1-1,TGCAGCGCCAGTCCCCAAACAGGGGAAGCTTTCTTT,CSASPQTGEAFF
.,.,TRBV6-4,TRBJ1-1,TGTGCCAGCAGTGTTCGGGGTAACACTGAAGCTTTCTTT,CASSVRGNTEAFF
TRBD2,.,TRBV6-4,TRBJ2-1,TGTGCCAGCGGACTAGCGGGGAGCAATGAGCAGTTCTTC,CASGLAGSNEQFF
.,.,TRBV5-1,TRBJ1-6,TGCGCCAGCAGCTTAGAAGATTTATATAATTCACCCCTCCACTTT,CASSLEDLYNSPLHF
.,.,TRBV7-2,TRBJ1-2,TGTGCCAGCAGCTTAGCGGGGGGTGGTGGCTACACCTTC,CASSLAGGGGYTF
.,.,TRBV28,TRBJ2-5,TGTGCCAGCAGTAAGGCTGAGGCCTACCAAGAGACCCAGTACTTC,CASSKAEAYQETQYF
.,.,TRBV6-4,TRBJ1-6,TGTGCCAGCAGTGGATGGCGTTTAGCGAGCTCCTATAATTCACCCCTCCACTTT,CASSGWRLASSYNSPLHF
TRBD1,.,TRBV2,TRBJ1-6,TGTGCCAGCGCTAACAGGGACCGGGACAGCCGGTCACCCCTCCACTTT,CASANRDRDSRSPLHF
.,.,TRBV4-1,TRBJ1-1,TGCGCCAGCAGTCGAAAACCGGGACCGATGAACACTGAAGCTTTCTTT,CASSRKPGPMNTEAFF
.,.,TRBV2,TRBJ1-1,TGTGCCAGCGGTCACAGGAACACTGAAGCTTTCTTT,CASGHRNTEAFF
.,.,TRBV5-1,TRBJ2-3,TGCGCCAGCAGCTTACAGGATACGCAGTATTTT,CASSLQDTQYF
.,once,TRBV6-5,TRBJ1-2,TGTGCCAGCAGTTACGGTCAGGAGTATGGCTACACCTTC,CASSYGQEYGYTF